This entry features one TCR beta chain sequence. This entry comes from a study of blood T cells in healthy people across ages. Using a J-beta primer mix together with a sample-barcoded 5' primer, a second PCR was run for about 6 to 11 cycles. TCRdb reprocessed the 5' RACE reads via MiXCR and lists one record per CDR3 protein. This table holds 890,000 or so distinct CDR3 sequences, approximately 67% found once. The CDR3 spans 10 residues. Germline V gene sequence: CDR1 SQVTM, CDR2 ANQGSEA. Trimming cost V 7 bases and J 10 bases, with 11 bases left between them. This clonotype originated in a man under 40 in good health. The sequencing input was blood. The rearrangement uses TRBV29-1 and TRBJ2-1; the D gene is possibly TRBD2 (5 bases). CDR3 sequence reads: CSARGREQFF. CDR3 DNA: TGCAGCGCCCGGGGTAGGGAGCAGTTCTTC.